This TCR beta chain was captured by sequencing in a study of shared clonotypes between healthy human individuals. Study observations and caveats: Memory subsets had estimated richness that was generally smaller than that of naive subsets.

The table lists this clone with a few counts. What it binds is not known. Measured with immunoSEQ multiplex PCR; TCRdb has only the in-frame clones, and not every one. This table holds millions of clones, roughly 95% found once. A CD45RA+ naive subset and a CD45RA-negative memory subset were split from CD4+ cells. V was shortened by 5 bases and J by 3 bases, with 29 bases between the two germline ends. The CDR3 covers 19 residues. The germline V gene encodes CDR1 SGHAT and CDR2 FQNNGV. The J gene is TRBJ2-7, the V gene TRBV11-2; TRBD1 might be the D (8 bases). The TCR originated in a man aged 18 to 29 in good health. The material sequenced was naive CD4+ T cells sorted from blood. The subset denotes: CD45RA+ positively selected. CDR3 in amino acids: CASSRRTGSVGGVNYEQYF. CDR3 in DNA: TGTGCCAGCAGCCGGCGGACAGGGAGTGTAGGGGGGGTGAACTACGAGCAGTACTTC.